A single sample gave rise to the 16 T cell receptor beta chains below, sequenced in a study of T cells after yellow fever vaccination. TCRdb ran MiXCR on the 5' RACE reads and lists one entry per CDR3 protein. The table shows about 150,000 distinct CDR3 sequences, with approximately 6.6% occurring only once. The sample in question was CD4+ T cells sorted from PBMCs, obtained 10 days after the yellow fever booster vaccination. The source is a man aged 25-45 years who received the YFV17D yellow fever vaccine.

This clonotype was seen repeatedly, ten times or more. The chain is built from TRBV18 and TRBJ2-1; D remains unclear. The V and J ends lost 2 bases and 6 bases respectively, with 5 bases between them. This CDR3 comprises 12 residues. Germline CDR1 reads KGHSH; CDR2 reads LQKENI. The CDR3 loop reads CASSPKSNEQFF. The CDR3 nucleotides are TGTGCCAGCTCACCAAAGAGCAATGAGCAGTTCTTC.

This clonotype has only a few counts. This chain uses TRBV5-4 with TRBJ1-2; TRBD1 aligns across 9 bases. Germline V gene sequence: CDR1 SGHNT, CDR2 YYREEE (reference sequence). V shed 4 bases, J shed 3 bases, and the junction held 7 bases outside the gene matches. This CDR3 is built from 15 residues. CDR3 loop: CASSPTGTGHYGYTF. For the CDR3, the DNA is TGTGCCAGCAGCCCGACCGGGACAGGGCACTATGGCTACACCTTC.

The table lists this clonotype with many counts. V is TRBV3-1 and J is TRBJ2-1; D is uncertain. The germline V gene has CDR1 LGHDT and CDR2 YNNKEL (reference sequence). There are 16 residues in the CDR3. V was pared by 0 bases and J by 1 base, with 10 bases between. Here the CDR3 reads CASSQEIGRSYNEQFF. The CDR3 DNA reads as TGTGCCAGCAGCCAAGAGATCGGACGGTCCTACAATGAGCAGTTCTTC.

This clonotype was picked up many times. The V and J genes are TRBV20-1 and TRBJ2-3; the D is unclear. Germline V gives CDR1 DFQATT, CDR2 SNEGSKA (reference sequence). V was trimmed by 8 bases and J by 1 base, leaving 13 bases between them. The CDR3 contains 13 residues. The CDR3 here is CSPAFPGTDTQYF. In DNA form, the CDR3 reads TGCAGTCCCGCGTTTCCCGGCACAGATACGCAGTATTTT.

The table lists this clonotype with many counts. The CDR3 bases are TGTGCCAGCCAAAGGCAGGGGAAGGACGAGCAGTACTTC. Protein product: CASQRQGKDEQYF. The rearrangement joins TRBV11-3 to TRBJ2-7; possibly TRBD1 for D (6 bases). Per germline, CDR1 SGHNT and CDR2 YENEEA. There are 13 residues in the CDR3. The V and J ends lost 8 bases and 5 bases respectively, with 16 bases between them.

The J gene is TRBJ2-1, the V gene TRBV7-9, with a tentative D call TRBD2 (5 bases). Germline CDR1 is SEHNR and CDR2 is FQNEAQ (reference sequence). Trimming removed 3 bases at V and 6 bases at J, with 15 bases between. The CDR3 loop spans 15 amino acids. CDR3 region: CASSFSGKPLNEQFF. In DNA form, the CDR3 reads TGTGCCAGCAGCTTTTCGGGGAAACCTCTCAATGAGCAGTTCTTC.

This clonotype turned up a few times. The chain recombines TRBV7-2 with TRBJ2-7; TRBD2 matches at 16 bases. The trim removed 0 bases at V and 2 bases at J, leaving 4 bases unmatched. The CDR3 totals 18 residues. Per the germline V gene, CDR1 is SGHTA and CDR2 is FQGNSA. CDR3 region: CASSLAGTSGRAPYEQYF. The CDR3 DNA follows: TGTGCCAGCAGCTTAGCCGGGACTAGCGGGAGGGCCCCCTACGAGCAGTACTTC.

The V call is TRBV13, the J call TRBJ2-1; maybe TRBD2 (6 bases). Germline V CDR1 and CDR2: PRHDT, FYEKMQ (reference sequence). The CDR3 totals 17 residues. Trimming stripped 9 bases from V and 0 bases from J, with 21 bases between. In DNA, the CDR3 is TGTGCCAGTCTTCCTCCGGGCGGGATGCGCTCCTACAATGAGCAGTTCTTC. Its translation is CASLPPGGMRSYNEQFF.

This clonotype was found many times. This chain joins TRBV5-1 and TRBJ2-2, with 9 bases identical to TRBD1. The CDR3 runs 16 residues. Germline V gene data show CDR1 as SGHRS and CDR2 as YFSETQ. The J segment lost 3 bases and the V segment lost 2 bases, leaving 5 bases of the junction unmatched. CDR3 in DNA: TGCGCCAGCAGCTTAACCCGGACAGGGGACACCGGGGAGCTGTTTTTT. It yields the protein CASSLTRTGDTGELFF.

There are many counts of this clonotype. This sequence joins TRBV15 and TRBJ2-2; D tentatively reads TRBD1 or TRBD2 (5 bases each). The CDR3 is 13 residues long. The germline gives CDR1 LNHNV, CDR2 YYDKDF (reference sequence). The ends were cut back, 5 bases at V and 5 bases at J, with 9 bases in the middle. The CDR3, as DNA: TGTGCCACCAGCGGGACGGGAACCGGGGAGCTGTTTTTT. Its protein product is CATSGTGTGELFF.

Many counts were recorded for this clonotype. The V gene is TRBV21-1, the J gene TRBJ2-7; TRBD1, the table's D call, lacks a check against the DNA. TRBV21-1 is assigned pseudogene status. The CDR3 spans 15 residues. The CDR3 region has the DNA TGTGCCAGCAGCAAAGGTCCAGGGGCGGGTCACGAGCAGTACTTC. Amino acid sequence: CASSKGPGAGHEQYF.

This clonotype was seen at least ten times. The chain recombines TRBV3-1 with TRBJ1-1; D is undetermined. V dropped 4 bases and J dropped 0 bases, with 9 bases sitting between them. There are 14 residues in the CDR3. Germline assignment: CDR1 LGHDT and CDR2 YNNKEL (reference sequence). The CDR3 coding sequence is TGTGCCAGCAGCCCAGCAGGCTTGAACACTGAAGCTTTCTTT. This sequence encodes CASSPAGLNTEAFF.

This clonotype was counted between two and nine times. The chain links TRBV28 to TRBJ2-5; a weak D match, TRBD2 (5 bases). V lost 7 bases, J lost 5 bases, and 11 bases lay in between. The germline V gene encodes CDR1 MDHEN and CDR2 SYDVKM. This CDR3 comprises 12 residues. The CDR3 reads CASTGFGETQYF. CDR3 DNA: TGTGCCAGCACGGGGTTTGGGGAGACCCAGTACTTC.

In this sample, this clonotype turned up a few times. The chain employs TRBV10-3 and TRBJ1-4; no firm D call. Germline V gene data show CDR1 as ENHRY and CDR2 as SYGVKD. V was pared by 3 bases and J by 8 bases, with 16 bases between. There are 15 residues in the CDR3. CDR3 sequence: CAISETGNSGEKLFF. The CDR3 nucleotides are TGTGCCATCAGTGAAACCGGAAACAGCGGCGAAAAACTGTTTTTT.

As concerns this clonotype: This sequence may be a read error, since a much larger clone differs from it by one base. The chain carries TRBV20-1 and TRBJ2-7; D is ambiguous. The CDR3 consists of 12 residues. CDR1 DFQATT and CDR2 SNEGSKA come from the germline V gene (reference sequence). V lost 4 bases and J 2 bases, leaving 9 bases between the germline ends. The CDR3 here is CSATPPPYEQYF. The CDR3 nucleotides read TGCAGTGCTACACCCCCACCCTACGAGCAGTACTTC.

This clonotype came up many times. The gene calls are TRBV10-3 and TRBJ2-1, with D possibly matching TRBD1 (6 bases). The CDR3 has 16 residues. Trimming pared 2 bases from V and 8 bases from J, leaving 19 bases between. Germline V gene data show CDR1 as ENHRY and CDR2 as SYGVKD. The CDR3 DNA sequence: TGTGCCATCAGTGAGGAGGGAAGGGGGAGTGGAGATGAGCAGTTCTTC. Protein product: CAISEEGRGSGDEQFF.